Shown below are 16 T cell receptor beta chains from a single sample sequenced in a study of blood T cell repertoires in COVID-19. Clones were read by immunoSEQ multiplex PCR, and TCRdb kept only the in-frame ones, dropping some. The data contain around 260,000 clones, 86% of them singletons. The sample was peripheral blood. These TCRs come from a man aged 25 to 40 with active or convalescent COVID-19.

The chain employs TRBV30 and TRBJ1-1, with 8 bases matching TRBD1. CDR1 is GTSNPN, CDR2 SVGIG, per germline (reference sequence). J gave up 11 bases and V 7 bases, and 9 bases lay outside the gene matches. The CDR3 is 11 residues long. As DNA, the CDR3 is TGTGCCTTCAGCCAGACAGGGGACGCTTTCTTT. Amino acid sequence: CAFSQTGDAFF.

The genes are TRBV3-1 (or the pseudogene TRBV3-2) and TRBJ2-2; D is undetermined. Trimming cost V 5 bases and J 4 bases, with 8 bases left between them. Germline V CDR1 and CDR2: LGHDT, YNNKEL (reference sequence). CDR3 length: 13 amino acids. The CDR3: CASSAGSTGELFF. Here the CDR3 DNA reads TGTGCCAGCAGCGCAGGCTCCACCGGGGAGCTGTTTTTT.

The chain combines TRBV6-4 with TRBJ2-7, with D possibly being TRBD2 (6 bases). V lost 0 bases, J lost 2 bases, and 20 bases lay in between. CDR1 is MRHNA, CDR2 SNTAGT, per germline. The CDR3 is 18 residues long. The DNA of the CDR3 is TGTGCCAGCAGTGACTCGGTGACTAGAACAGCACGGACCTACGAGCAGTACTTC. Translated: CASSDSVTRTARTYEQYF.

The chain couples TRBV27 to TRBJ1-1, with 7 bases matching TRBD1. Germline V gene sequence: CDR1 MNHEY, CDR2 SMNVEV (reference sequence). This CDR3 spans 14 amino acids. Unmatched junction bases numbered 3, after V lost 5 bases and J lost 0 bases. The CDR3 region has the DNA TGTGCCAGCAGTCCGGGACAGATGAACACTGAAGCTTTCTTT. Its translation is CASSPGQMNTEAFF.

In DNA, the CDR3 is TGTGCCAGCTCACCGGGACAGGGGTTTAATGAAAAACTGTTTTTT. Amino acid sequence: CASSPGQGFNEKLFF. The V and J genes are TRBV18 and TRBJ1-4; 10 bases fit TRBD1. The germline CDR1 and CDR2 sequences are KGHSH and LQKENI. The CDR3 has 15 residues. V lost 3 bases, J lost 4 bases, and 2 bases stayed unmatched.

The chain combines TRBV25-1 with TRBJ1-1, with unresolved D. CDR1 and CDR2 (germline): MGHDK, SYGVNS. The CDR3 is made up of 12 amino acids. The V and J ends lost 0 bases and 9 bases respectively, with 8 bases between them. The CDR3 DNA is TGTGCCAGCAGTGAATACGGAGGGAAAGCTTTCTTT. Translated, it gives CASSEYGGKAFF. Based on the CDR3 plus reference TRBV25-1 and TRBJ1-1, the full variable domain is EADIYQTPRYLVIGTGKKITLECSQTMGHDKMYWYQQDPGMELHLIHYSYGVNSTEKGDLSSESTVSRIRTEHFPLTLESARPSHTSQYLCASSEYGGKAFFGQGTRLTVV.

This clone appeared a single time. The rearrangement joins TRBV18 to TRBJ2-7; 8 bases fit TRBD1. The CDR3 spans 16 residues. The germline V gene has CDR1 KGHSH and CDR2 LQKENI. Losses at the gene ends were 0 bases for V and 0 bases for J; bases not matched to a gene: 4. The CDR3 protein is CASSPPTGDGSYEQYF. CDR3 in DNA: TGTGCCAGCTCACCACCGACAGGGGATGGCTCCTACGAGCAGTACTTC.

The chain employs TRBV5-6 and TRBJ1-6, with TRBD1 as a possible D gene (5 bases). The CDR3 has 15 amino acids. Between the trimmed V and J ends, which lost 0 bases and 10 bases, there was a span of 14 bases. Germline V CDR1 and CDR2: SGHDT, YYEEEE. The CDR3 bases are TGTGCCAGCAGCTTGGGGGGCAGAGGTAACTCACCCCTCCACTTT. It encodes CASSLGGRGNSPLHF.

The gene calls are TRBV4-1 and TRBJ2-7; tentative D call: TRBD1 (6 bases). This CDR3 contains 15 residues. Germline CDR1 MGHRA, CDR2 YSYEKL. V was cut by 3 bases and J by 2 bases, with 14 bases left in between. The CDR3 DNA is TGCGCCAGCAGCCAGGAGAACAGGGATACCTACGAGCAGTACTTC. It is translated as CASSQENRDTYEQYF.

This clone was observed many times. V and J are TRBV24-1 and TRBJ2-5, with 7 bases matching TRBD2. The CDR3 consists of 15 residues. Germline CDR1 KGHDR, CDR2 SFDVKD. V lost 3 bases, J lost 5 bases, and 8 bases stayed unmatched. CDR3 sequence (DNA): TGTGCCACCAGTGATCCCAGACTAGCTGGTGAGACCCAGTACTTC. Translating gives CATSDPRLAGETQYF.

The genes are TRBV6-5 and TRBJ2-1, with 8 bases that match TRBD2. The CDR3 is made up of 16 amino acids. J gave up 5 bases and V 4 bases, and 10 bases lay outside the gene matches. CDR1 and CDR2 (germline): MNHEY, SVGAGI. The CDR3 loop is CASSFPGGSTNNEQFF. CDR3 nucleotides: TGTGCCAGCAGTTTCCCGGGGGGGAGCACCAACAATGAGCAGTTCTTC.

The chain joins TRBV11-2 to TRBJ2-7; D is unclear. The CDR3 is 14 amino acids. The germline gives CDR1 SGHAT, CDR2 FQNNGV. Trimming took off 1 base at V and 12 bases at J, with 19 bases between the two ends. CDR3 in amino acids: CASSLVISSPLPYF. CDR3 nucleotide sequence: TGTGCCAGCAGCTTAGTCATCTCTAGTCCATTACCGTACTTC.

This chain links TRBV5-5 with TRBJ1-2; TRBD1 aligns across 7 bases. V shed 4 bases, J shed 4 bases, and the junction held 7 bases outside the gene matches. Germline loops: CDR1 SGHKS, CDR2 YYEKEE (reference sequence). This CDR3 has 14 residues. The CDR3 spells CASSDRGQAYGYTF. CDR3 in DNA: TGTGCCAGCAGCGATAGAGGACAGGCCTATGGCTACACCTTC.

This clone came up a few times. CDR3 nucleotide sequence: TGTGCCAGCAGCCAAGATCGTCAAGCCCGGGGCACCATATATTTT. Encoded protein: CASSQDRQARGTIYF. The rearrangement uses TRBV14 and TRBJ1-3, with D hard to call. Germline CDR1 SGHDN, CDR2 FVKESK. The germline V and J ends were trimmed by 0 bases and 9 bases, with 15 bases remaining between them. The length of the CDR3 is 15 residues.

V usage is TRBV11-1 and J usage is TRBJ2-2, with a possible D match to TRBD2 (5 bases). The V gene lost 3 bases and the J gene lost 6 bases, with 8 bases spanning the gap. The CDR3 has 13 amino acids. The germline V gene encodes CDR1 SGHAT and CDR2 FQDESV (reference sequence). CDR3 sequence (DNA): TGTGCCAGCAGCTTGAGCGGATCCGGGGAGCTGTTTTTT. It codes for CASSLSGSGELFF.

The chain joins TRBV4-3 to TRBJ2-2; 8 bases fit TRBD2. Germline V lookup: CDR1 LGHNA, CDR2 YSLEER. The CDR3 sequence is 20 residues long. V lost 0 bases to trimming and J lost 4 bases; unmatched junction nucleotides: 16. CDR3 DNA sequence: TGCGCCAGCAGCCAAGATCGGGTCGGCGGGGGGACGTTCAGCACCGGGGAGCTGTTTTTT. Translation: CASSQDRVGGGTFSTGELFF.